This T cell receptor (beta chain) was sequenced for a study of T cells in Graves' hyperthyroidism and ophthalmopathy. Study overall: Peripheral blood sampling occurred at initial diagnosis, before any treatment.

Study-wide results and caveats: Within blood appeared most thyroid clonotypes that had expanded above 0.001.

Germline loops: CDR1 SGHRS, CDR2 YFSETQ. The CDR3 extends over 18 amino acids. V was pared by 4 bases and J by 6 bases, with 16 bases of the junction left unmatched. Among ophthalmopathy patients, the Clinical Activity Score reached at least 3, the NOSPECS grade reached at least 4, and duration remained under 3 months. The study excluded patients with uncontrolled infection, other autoimmune disease, pregnancy or lactation. At least ten counts were recorded for this clonotype. Its antigen is undetermined. TCR beta CDR3 region amplification was performed from RNA transcripts. Primed by the HTBI set, a first-round RT-PCR was run on the TCR CDR3. TCRdb re-called the multiplex PCR reads with MiXCR, one entry per CDR3 protein. The sample lists about 480,000 distinct CDR3 sequences; around a quarter were seen once.

The sequencing sample was made of blood. The origin of this receptor is a woman aged 25 to 45 with Graves' ophthalmopathy. This chain joins TRBV5-1 and TRBJ2-2; 9 bases align to TRBD2. The DNA of the CDR3 is TGCGCCAGCAGCGGGACCGGGACTAGCATTTTAGGACCCGGGGAGCTGTTTTTT. It yields the protein CASSGTGTSILGPGELFF.